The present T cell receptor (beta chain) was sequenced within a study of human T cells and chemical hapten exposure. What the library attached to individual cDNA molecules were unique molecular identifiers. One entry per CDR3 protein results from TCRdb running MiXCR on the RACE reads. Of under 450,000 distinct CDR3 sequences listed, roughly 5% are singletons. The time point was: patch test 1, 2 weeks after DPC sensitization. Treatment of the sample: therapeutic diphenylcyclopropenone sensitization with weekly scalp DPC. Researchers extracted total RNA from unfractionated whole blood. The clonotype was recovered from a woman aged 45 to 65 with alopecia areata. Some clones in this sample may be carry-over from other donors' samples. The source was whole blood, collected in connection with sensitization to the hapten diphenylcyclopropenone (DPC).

The CDR3 loop reads CATSVYRDRGISPLHF. In DNA form, the CDR3 reads TGTGCCACCAGTGTCTACCGGGACAGGGGAATTTCACCCCTCCACTTT. This sequence joins TRBV24-1 and TRBJ1-6; TRBD1 matches at 10 bases. The CDR3 totals 16 residues. The trim removed 5 bases at V and 9 bases at J, leaving 9 bases unmatched. The germline gives CDR1 KGHDR, CDR2 SFDVKD.